This T cell receptor (beta chain) was sequenced during a study of T-cell memory formation after mild COVID-19. Study at large: TCR clusters mostly belonged to single donors.

This clonotype came up a few times. Its antigen is still unknown. General observations from the study: CD4+ contracting clones lay mainly in CM and EM, CD8+ ones in EMRA.

Trimming removed 7 bases at V and 7 bases at J, with 7 bases between. CDR1 and CDR2 (germline): LGHNA, YSLEER. This CDR3 comprises 11 residues. One entry per CDR3 protein results from TCRdb running MiXCR on the 5' RACE reads. The sample records around 250,000 distinct CDR3 sequences, under 20% being singletons. The TCR sequence derives from a man aged 18 to 29 who had mild COVID-19 (a few samples of this study predate the infection). Cell type and time point are not known. The chain combines TRBV4-3 with TRBJ2-2; a weak D match, TRBD2 (6 bases). Sequenced sample: PBMCs or a T cell subset sorted from them (not recorded which). CDR3: CASTGGGELFF. DNA of the CDR3: TGCGCCAGCACCGGGGGCGGGGAGCTGTTTTTT.